These T cell receptor beta chains were read from a single sample in a study of T cell responses to AZD1222 COVID-19 vaccine. TCRdb's table, derived via immunoSEQ multiplex PCR, lists solely in-frame clones and lacks some. The profile shows 75,000 to 100,000 clones, 65% to 90% of them singletons. Sequences were derived from peripheral blood, sampled on day 0 of AZD1222 vaccination. The receptor set was obtained from an adult in good health. CDR3s include the opening cysteine and the closing phenylalanine or tryptophan. D genes are given only for firm matches. Only part of the rows carry a size: once, few, many, or a class if the clone is expanded.

d_gene: .
len: 14
abundance: .
v_gene: TRBV7-2
j_gene: TRBJ1-2
CDR3nt: TGTGCCAGCAGGGATCTAGGGATACCCGGAGGCTACACCTTC
CDR3aa: CASRDLGIPGGYTF

d_gene: TRBD2
len: 17
abundance: few
v_gene: TRBV4-3
j_gene: TRBJ2-2
CDR3nt: TGCGCCAGCAGCCAAGATGCGGCGGGAGGGCTTTCCGGGGAGCTGTTTTTT
CDR3aa: CASSQDAAGGLSGELFF

d_gene: TRBD1
len: 14
abundance: few
v_gene: TRBV10-1
j_gene: TRBJ1-2
CDR3nt: TGCGCCAGCAGTGGTTCGACAGGGTCAGTTGGCTACACCTTC
CDR3aa: CASSGSTGSVGYTF

d_gene: .
len: 15
abundance: .
v_gene: TRBV10-3
j_gene: TRBJ2-1
CDR3nt: TGTGCCATCAGTGAGTCGGGGCAAGACTACAATGAGCAGTTCTTC
CDR3aa: CAISESGQDYNEQFF

d_gene: TRBD2
len: 15
abundance: .
v_gene: TRBV19
j_gene: TRBJ2-3
CDR3nt: TGTGCCAGTAGTATAAGCGGGGCACACACAGATACGCAGTATTTT
CDR3aa: CASSISGAHTDTQYF

d_gene: .
len: 12
abundance: once
v_gene: TRBV10-2
j_gene: TRBJ1-5
CDR3nt: TGCGCCAGCCGGGACAACAATCAGCCCCAGCATTTT
CDR3aa: CASRDNNQPQHF

d_gene: .
len: 12
abundance: .
v_gene: TRBV6-2/TRBV6-3
j_gene: TRBJ2-2
CDR3nt: TGTGCCAGCAGCCGGACGACCGGGGAGCTGTTTTTT
CDR3aa: CASSRTTGELFF

d_gene: TRBD2
len: 16
abundance: .
v_gene: TRBV5-1
j_gene: TRBJ2-3
CDR3nt: TGCGCCAGCAGCTTGGGGGCGGGGGAAAGCACAGATACGCAGTATTTT
CDR3aa: CASSLGAGESTDTQYF

d_gene: .
len: 14
abundance: .
v_gene: TRBV5-1
j_gene: TRBJ2-5
CDR3nt: TGCGCCAGCAGCTTGGGGACAGAAGAAGAGACCCAGTACTTC
CDR3aa: CASSLGTEEETQYF

d_gene: TRBD1
len: 14
abundance: once
v_gene: TRBV30
j_gene: TRBJ2-7
CDR3nt: TGTGCCTGGTCCGTTCAGGGGGCTACCTACGAGCAGTACTTC
CDR3aa: CAWSVQGATYEQYF